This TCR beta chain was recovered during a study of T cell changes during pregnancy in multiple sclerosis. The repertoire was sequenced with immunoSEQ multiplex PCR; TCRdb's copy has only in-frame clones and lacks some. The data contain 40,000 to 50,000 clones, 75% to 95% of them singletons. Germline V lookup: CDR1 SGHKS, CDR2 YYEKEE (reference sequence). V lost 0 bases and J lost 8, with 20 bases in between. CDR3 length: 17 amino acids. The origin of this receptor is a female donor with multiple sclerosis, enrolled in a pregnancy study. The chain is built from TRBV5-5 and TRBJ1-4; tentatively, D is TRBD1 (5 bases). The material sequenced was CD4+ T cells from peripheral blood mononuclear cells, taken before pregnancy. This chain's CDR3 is CASSLVGDGTAGEKLFF. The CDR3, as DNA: TGTGCCAGCAGCTTGGTGGGGGATGGGACGGCGGGGGAAAAACTGTTTTTT.